The 13 T cell receptor beta chains below all came from one sample that was sequenced in a study of T cell responses to AZD1222 COVID-19 vaccine. Produced via immunoSEQ multiplex PCR; TCRdb's table is partial and in-frame only. Altogether some 56,000 clones are present, 89% being singletons, with the ten largest covering roughly 6.1%. Material: peripheral blood, obtained 28 days after the second AZD1222 dose. Source of these receptors: an adult who received the AZD1222 COVID-19 vaccine.

This chain joins TRBV6-5 and TRBJ1-1; D might be TRBD1 (6 bases). Germline V gives CDR1 MNHEY, CDR2 SVGAGI. This CDR3 has 14 residues. Trimming took off 4 bases at V and 1 base at J, with 10 bases between the two ends. This CDR3 reads CASSSATGNTEAFF. The CDR3 DNA follows: TGTGCCAGCAGTTCAGCGACAGGGAACACTGAAGCTTTCTTT.

In this sample, this clone turned up once. The gene calls are TRBV11-2 and TRBJ1-2; D is perhaps TRBD1 (5 bases). V lost 0 bases, J lost 8 bases, and 16 bases lay in between. This CDR3 is built from 15 residues. The germline CDR1 and CDR2 sequences are SGHAT and FQNNGV. The CDR3 sequence: CASSLDPSGTRGYTF. CDR3 DNA: TGTGCCAGCAGCTTAGATCCTTCTGGGACCCGCGGCTACACCTTC.

The chain joins TRBV29-1 to TRBJ1-2, with D hard to call. This CDR3 region has 12 residues. Germline assignment: CDR1 SQVTM and CDR2 ANQGSEA. V lost 7 bases and J lost 7, with 16 bases in between. CDR3 nucleotides: TGCAGCGCAACGGACGGAGGCTCTGGCTACACCTTC. Its protein is CSATDGGSGYTF.

Worth noting for this clone: At one of its ends the junction is not consistent with the germline gene, which may arise from a read error. The V and J genes are TRBV19 and TRBJ2-2; TRBD1 or TRBD2 may be the D gene (5 bases each). Per the germline V gene, CDR1 is LNHDA and CDR2 is SQIVND (reference sequence). This CDR3 is built from 16 residues. The CDR3 reads CTSSIGQGTGTGELFF. The CDR3 nucleotides read TGTACCAGTAGTATAGGGCAGGGAACGGGCACCGGGGAGCTGTTCTTT.

The chain combines TRBV11-2 with TRBJ1-1; D remains ambiguous. Trimming shortened V by 0 bases and J by 7 bases, and 9 bases separated the two germline ends. Per germline, CDR1 SGHAT and CDR2 FQNNGV. The CDR3 sequence is 13 residues long. The CDR3 reads CASSLDGGGEAFF. Written as DNA, the CDR3 is TGTGCCAGCAGCTTAGATGGCGGCGGTGAAGCTTTCTTT. Using reference TRBV11-2 and TRBJ1-1 for the parts outside the CDR3, the full variable domain is EAGVAQSPRYKIIEKRQSVAFWCNPISGHATLYWYQQILGQGPKLLIQFQNNGVVDDSQLPKDRFSAERLKGVDSTLKIQPAKLEDSAVYLCASSLDGGGEAFFGQGTRLTVV.

V usage is TRBV2 and J usage is TRBJ2-2; possible D gene TRBD2, 7 bases. Germline V gives CDR1 SNHLY, CDR2 FYNNEI. With 8 bases removed from V and 5 bases from J, the gap between germline ends came to 18 bases. The CDR3 is 15 amino acids. As DNA, the CDR3 is TGTGCCAGCTCCTGGGGGGGCTCGGGGACCGGGGAGCTGTTTTTT. This gives the protein CASSWGGSGTGELFF.

V and J are TRBV11-2 and TRBJ2-2; 15 bases are a match to TRBD2. J lost 0 bases, V lost 6 bases, and 5 bases had no gene match. This CDR3 spans 18 amino acids. Germline CDR1 SGHAT, CDR2 FQNNGV. The CDR3 spells CASSRTSGRGANTGELFF. The CDR3 nucleotides read TGTGCCAGCAGTCGGACTAGCGGGAGGGGTGCGAACACCGGGGAGCTGTTTTTT.

The J gene is TRBJ2-1, the V gene TRBV9; no clear D gene. Per the germline V gene, CDR1 is SGDLS and CDR2 is YYNGEE. The germline V and J ends were trimmed by 3 bases and 0 bases, with 7 bases remaining between them. The CDR3 covers 14 residues. The CDR3: CASSEPGSYNEQFF. The DNA for the CDR3 is TGTGCCAGCAGCGAGCCGGGCTCCTACAATGAGCAGTTCTTC.

The gene calls are TRBV5-1 and TRBJ2-3, with D possibly matching TRBD1 (5 bases). V lost 0 bases and J 0 bases, leaving 11 bases between the germline ends. The CDR3 sequence is 16 residues long. Germline CDR1 reads SGHRS; CDR2 reads YFSETQ. Here the CDR3 reads CASSLGDRPSTDTQYF. CDR3 coding DNA: TGCGCCAGCAGCTTGGGCGACAGACCTAGCACAGATACGCAGTATTTT.

The chain carries TRBV7-9 and TRBJ2-2; TRBD2 aligns across 8 bases. CDR1 and CDR2 (germline): SEHNR, FQNEAQ (reference sequence). V lost 5 bases and J lost 8; bases outside the gene matches: 7. This CDR3 region has 14 residues. The CDR3 DNA reads TGTGCCAGCAGCCCTCATAGCGGGGCGGGGGAGCTGTTTTTT. As protein: CASSPHSGAGELFF.

This clone came up a few times. This rearrangement joins TRBV18 to TRBJ1-4; perhaps TRBD1 as D (6 bases). Between the trimmed V and J ends, which lost 5 bases and 0 bases, there was a span of 13 bases. The CDR3 covers 16 residues. Germline lookup yields CDR1 KGHSH and CDR2 LQKENI. The CDR3 sequence: CASSTLRGATNEKLFF. CDR3 sequence (DNA): TGTGCCAGCTCAACTCTCAGGGGTGCAACTAATGAAAAACTGTTTTTT.

The CDR3 region is CASSVQGRYSNQPQHF. DNA of the CDR3: TGTGCCAGCAGCGTTCAAGGACGGTATAGCAATCAGCCCCAGCATTTT. The chain carries TRBV5-6 and TRBJ1-5; no clear D gene. V gave up 4 bases and J gave up 0 bases, with 14 bases separating them. Germline V gene sequence: CDR1 SGHDT, CDR2 YYEEEE. The CDR3 totals 16 residues.

The V gene is TRBV6-6, the J gene TRBJ1-3; D remains unclear. CDR3 length: 12 residues. Germline V gene data show CDR1 as MNHNY and CDR2 as SVGAGI (reference sequence). Trimming removed 7 bases at V and 4 bases at J, with 8 bases between. The CDR3 DNA reads TGTGCCAGCACGTCGGAAGGAAACACCATATATTTT. This gives the protein CASTSEGNTIYF.